A selection of T cell receptor beta chains follows, all from one sample in a study of blood T cell repertoires in COVID-19. Clones were read by immunoSEQ multiplex PCR, and TCRdb kept only the in-frame ones, dropping some. Among about 170,000 clones, around three quarters were seen once, and the ten largest hold roughly 19%. Sequencing input: PBMCs or T cells enriched from blood (not recorded which). These receptor sequences come from a woman in her 70s in a cohort exposed to, infected with or recovered from COVID-19 (not recorded which). Each CDR3 is given without its conserved first and last residue. Each record gives: V gene, J gene, CDR3 protein.

>TRBV4-1|TRBJ2-3
ASSQGTYTDTQY
>TRBV5-1|TRBJ2-4
ASSLEAGKNIQY
>TRBV5-1|TRBJ2-7
ASSWGGVRSYEQY
>TRBV11-1|TRBJ2-7
ASSLFQGARGEQY
>TRBV11-3|TRBJ1-1
ASSLDLGPGFGPEAF
>TRBV7-8|TRBJ2-1
ASSLEYSGRSGEQF
>TRBV12-3/TRBV12-4|TRBJ2-7
ASGMGAYEQY
>TRBV11-3|TRBJ1-2
ASSVGLGQLLVSDGYT
>TRBV13|TRBJ2-1
ASSLVRTGGDEQF
>TRBV18|TRBJ1-1
ASSRLGDTEAF
>TRBV11-2|TRBJ2-1
ASSLSSGSRGEQF
>TRBV4-2|TRBJ2-1
ASSPSAEKQF
>TRBV7-2|TRBJ2-1
ASSLAAAGYNEQF
>TRBV4-1|TRBJ1-4
ASSQGQGALENEKLF
>TRBV6-5|TRBJ2-7
ASSFRQGGPYEQY
>TRBV2|TRBJ1-6
ASSRDRGFSPLH
>TRBV28|TRBJ2-1
ASSLSGRWGGLAGRYNEQF
>TRBV3-1/TRBV3-2|TRBJ2-1
ASSPGQKQF
>TRBV7-8|TRBJ2-7
ASRLGNRQTSGGYEQY
>TRBV10-3|TRBJ2-7
ASGLAGEVQY
>TRBV18|TRBJ1-6
ASSPDINNSPLH
>TRBV28|TRBJ2-7
ASSLPGGHEQY
>TRBV5-1|TRBJ2-7
ASSPTGQGAYEQY
>TRBV27|TRBJ2-7
ASSLGRGSYEQY
>TRBV28|TRBJ1-2
ASSLSGLEGYT
>TRBV19|TRBJ2-5
ASSIPKRGGEETQY
>TRBV27|TRBJ2-3
ASSLQSAGTTDTQY
>TRBV20-1|TRBJ2-5
SARVSGTQY
>TRBV6-5|TRBJ1-1
ASSYRTGNEAF
>TRBV12-3/TRBV12-4|TRBJ2-2
ATNWGGTGELF
>TRBV19|TRBJ2-7
ASKVAGDSYEQY
>TRBV14|TRBJ2-4
ASSQDQGTKNIQY
>TRBV5-4|TRBJ1-2
ASTQGTELYGYT
>TRBV9|TRBJ2-5
ASSLGGAHTGPPQETQY
>TRBV7-8|TRBJ2-1
ASSRLQGAFHNEQF
>TRBV30|TRBJ1-3
AWMTVSGNTIY
>TRBV6-5|TRBJ1-5
ASDRGYQPQH
>TRBV11-3|TRBJ2-1
ASSFVFGEQF
>TRBV5-1|TRBJ2-5
ASSIGGTTDQETQY
>TRBV7-8|TRBJ2-7
ASSLFLSGTSGRKAYEQY
>TRBV10-2|TRBJ1-5
ASTTGNQGQPQH
>TRBV7-9|TRBJ2-1
ASSYGREQF
>TRBV19|TRBJ1-5
ASSIKVTTNQPQH
>TRBV9|TRBJ2-1
ASSVGPGGLNEQF
>TRBV28|TRBJ2-3
ASSLEYHSGRALGTDTQY
>TRBV15|TRBJ2-1
ATKRSSGTHNEQF
>TRBV6-6|TRBJ1-2
ASSFRYGENGGYT
>TRBV3-1/TRBV3-2|TRBJ2-1
ASSHRQGQWNEQF
>TRBV6-5|TRBJ2-7
ATNSGRAREQY
>TRBV4-2|TRBJ2-2
ASSQAPIAGPAGELF
>TRBV9|TRBJ2-7
ASRPSGSGEQY
>TRBV28|TRBJ1-1
ASSSQGLTLGTEAF
>TRBV5-1|TRBJ2-1
ASSLGDREGNEQF
>TRBV2|TRBJ1-5
ASSDRQGGFQPQH
>TRBV18|TRBJ2-2
ASSPSTGGGELF
>TRBV12-3/TRBV12-4|TRBJ2-3
ASSFGTDTQY
>TRBV21-1|TRBJ1-5
ASSKRDREGPNQPQH
>TRBV7-9|TRBJ1-2
ASSLGSSGNYGYT
>TRBV30|TRBJ1-4
AWSVSLEGRTF